This T cell receptor (beta chain) was recorded in a study of T cell repertoires in cytomegalovirus infection. The overall study: CMV epitopes in the study were HLA-C-restricted (recently identified) and HLA-B-restricted (well studied).

Note on this clonotype: Antigen unknown.

Study-wide points: Of the TCR beta families, the public ones yielded a cumulative frequency that identified carriers of CMV plus the relevant HLA.

From the reads, TCRdb called clonotypes with MiXCR, one entry per CDR3 protein. The sample includes about 160,000 distinct CDR3 sequences, about 22% of them seen just once. Germline lookup yields CDR1 MNHEY and CDR2 SVGEGT. V lost 3 bases and J 2 bases, leaving 6 bases between the germline ends. The CDR3 is 13 residues long. The sample consisted of CD8+ T cells from cultured PBMCs, taken from culture after CMV antigen stimulation. The clonotype originates from a human donor in good health (CMV status not recorded). Some clones in this sample may be carry-over from other donors' samples. This chain uses TRBV6-2 or TRBV6-3 with TRBJ2-3; D gene uncertain. CDR3 nucleotides: TGTGCCAGCAGTTATATGACCACAGATACGCAGTATTTT. This gives the protein CASSYMTTDTQYF.